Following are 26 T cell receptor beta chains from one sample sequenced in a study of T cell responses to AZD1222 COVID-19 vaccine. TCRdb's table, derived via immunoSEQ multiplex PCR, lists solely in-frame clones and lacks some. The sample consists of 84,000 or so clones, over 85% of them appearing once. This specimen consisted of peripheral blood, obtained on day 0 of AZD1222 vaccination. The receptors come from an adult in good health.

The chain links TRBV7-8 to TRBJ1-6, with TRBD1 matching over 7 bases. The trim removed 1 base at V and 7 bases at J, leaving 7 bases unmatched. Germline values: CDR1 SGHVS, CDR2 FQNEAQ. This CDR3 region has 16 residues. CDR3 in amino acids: CASSLVVQGRNSPLHF. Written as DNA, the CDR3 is TGTGCCAGCAGCTTAGTAGTACAGGGGAGGAATTCACCCCTCCACTTT. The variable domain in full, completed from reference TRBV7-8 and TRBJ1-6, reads GAGVSQSPRYKVAKRGQDVALRCDPISGHVSLFWYQQALGQGPEFLTYFQNEAQLDKSGLPSDRFFAERPEGSVSTLKIQRTQQEDSAVYLCASSLVVQGRNSPLHFGNGTRLTVT.

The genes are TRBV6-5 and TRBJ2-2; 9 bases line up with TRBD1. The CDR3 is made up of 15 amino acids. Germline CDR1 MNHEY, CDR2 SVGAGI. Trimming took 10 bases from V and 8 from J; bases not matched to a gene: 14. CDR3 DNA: TGTGCCACCCCCGGGGGGACAGGGTTAGCTGGGGAGCTGTTTTTT. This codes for CATPGGTGLAGELFF.

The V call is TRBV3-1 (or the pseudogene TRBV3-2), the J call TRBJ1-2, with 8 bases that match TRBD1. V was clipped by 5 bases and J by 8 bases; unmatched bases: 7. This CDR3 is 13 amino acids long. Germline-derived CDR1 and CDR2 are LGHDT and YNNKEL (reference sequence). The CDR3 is CASSETGGSGYTF. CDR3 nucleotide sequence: TGTGCCAGCAGCGAAACAGGGGGTAGCGGCTACACCTTC.

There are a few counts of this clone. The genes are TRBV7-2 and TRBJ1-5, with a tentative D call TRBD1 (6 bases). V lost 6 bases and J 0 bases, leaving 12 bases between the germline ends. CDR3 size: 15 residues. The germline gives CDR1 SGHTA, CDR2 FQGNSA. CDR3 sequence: CASRIQGNSNQPQHF. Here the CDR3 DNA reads TGTGCCAGCAGGATACAGGGCAATAGCAATCAGCCCCAGCATTTT.

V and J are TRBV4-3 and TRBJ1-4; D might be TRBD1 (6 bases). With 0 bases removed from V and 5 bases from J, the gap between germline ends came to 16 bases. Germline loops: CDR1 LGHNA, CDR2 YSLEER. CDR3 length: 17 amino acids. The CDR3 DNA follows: TGCGCCAGCAGCCAAGATGATATAACAGGGCAAAATGAAAAACTGTTTTTT. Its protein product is CASSQDDITGQNEKLFF.

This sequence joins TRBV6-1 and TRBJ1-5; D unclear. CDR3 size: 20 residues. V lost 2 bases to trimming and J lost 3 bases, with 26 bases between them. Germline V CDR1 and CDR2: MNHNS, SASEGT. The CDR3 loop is CASSERRAASNPLFNQPQHF. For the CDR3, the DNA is TGTGCCAGCAGTGAAAGGAGGGCAGCGTCCAACCCACTCTTCAATCAGCCCCAGCATTTT.

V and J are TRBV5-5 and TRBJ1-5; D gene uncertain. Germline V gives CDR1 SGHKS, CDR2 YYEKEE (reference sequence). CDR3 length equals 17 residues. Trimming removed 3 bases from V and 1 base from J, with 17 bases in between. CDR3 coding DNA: TGTGCCAGCAGCTCCAGCCCGTGGGGTGACAGCAATCAGCCCCAGCATTTT. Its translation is CASSSSPWGDSNQPQHF. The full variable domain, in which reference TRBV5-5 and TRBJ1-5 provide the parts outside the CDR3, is DAGVTQSPTHLIKTRGQQVTLRCSPISGHKSVSWYQQVLGQGPQFIFQYYEKEERGRGNFPDRFSARQFPNYSSELNVNALLLGDSALYLCASSSSPWGDSNQPQHFGDGTRLSIL.

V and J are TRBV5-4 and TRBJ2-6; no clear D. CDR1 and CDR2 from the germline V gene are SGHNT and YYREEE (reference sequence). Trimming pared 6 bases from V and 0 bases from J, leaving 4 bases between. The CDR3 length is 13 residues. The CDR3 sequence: CASKNSGANVLTF. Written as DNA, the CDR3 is TGTGCCAGCAAGAACTCTGGGGCCAACGTCCTGACTTTC. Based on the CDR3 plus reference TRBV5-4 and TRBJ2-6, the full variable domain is ETGVTQSPTHLIKTRGQQVTLRCSSQSGHNTVSWYQQALGQGPQFIFQYYREEENGRGNFPPRFSGLQFPNYSSELNVNALELDDSALYLCASKNSGANVLTFGAGSRLTVL.

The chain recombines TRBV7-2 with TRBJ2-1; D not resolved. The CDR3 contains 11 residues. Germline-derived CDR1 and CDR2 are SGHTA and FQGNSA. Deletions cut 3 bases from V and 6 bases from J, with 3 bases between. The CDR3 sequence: CASSLRNEQFF. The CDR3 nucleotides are TGTGCCAGCAGCTTGCGCAATGAGCAGTTCTTC. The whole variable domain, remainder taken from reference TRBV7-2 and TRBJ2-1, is GAGVSQSPSNKVTEKGKDVELRCDPISGHTALYWYRQSLGQGLEFLIYFQGNSAPDKSGLPSDRFSAERTGGSVSTLTIQRTQQEDSAVYLCASSLRNEQFFGPGTRLTVL.

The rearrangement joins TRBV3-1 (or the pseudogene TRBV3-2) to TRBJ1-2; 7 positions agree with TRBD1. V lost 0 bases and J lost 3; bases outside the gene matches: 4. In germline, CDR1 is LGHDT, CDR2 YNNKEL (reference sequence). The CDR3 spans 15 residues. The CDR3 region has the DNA TGTGCCAGCAGCCAAGATCGGGGACAGCACTATGGCTACACCTTC. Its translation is CASSQDRGQHYGYTF.

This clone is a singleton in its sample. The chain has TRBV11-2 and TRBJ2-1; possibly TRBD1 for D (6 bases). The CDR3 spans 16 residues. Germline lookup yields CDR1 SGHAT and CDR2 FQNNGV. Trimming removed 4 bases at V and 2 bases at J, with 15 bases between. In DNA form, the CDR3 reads TGTGCCAGCAGCTCACTAGGAACAGGGACCTACAATGAGCAGTTCTTC. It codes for CASSSLGTGTYNEQFF.

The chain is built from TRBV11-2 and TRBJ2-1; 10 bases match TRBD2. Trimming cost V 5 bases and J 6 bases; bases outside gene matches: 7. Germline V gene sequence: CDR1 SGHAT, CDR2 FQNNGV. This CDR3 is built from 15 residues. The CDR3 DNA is TGTGCCAGCAGCCCCGTAAGGACTAGCGGCAATGAGCAGTTCTTC. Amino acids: CASSPVRTSGNEQFF.

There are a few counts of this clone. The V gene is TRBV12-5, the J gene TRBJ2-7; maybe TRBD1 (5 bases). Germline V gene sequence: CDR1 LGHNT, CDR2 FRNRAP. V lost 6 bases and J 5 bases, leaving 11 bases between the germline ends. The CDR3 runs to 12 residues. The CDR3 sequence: CASGLKQDEQYF. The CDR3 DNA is TGTGCTAGTGGCCTGAAACAGGACGAGCAGTACTTC.

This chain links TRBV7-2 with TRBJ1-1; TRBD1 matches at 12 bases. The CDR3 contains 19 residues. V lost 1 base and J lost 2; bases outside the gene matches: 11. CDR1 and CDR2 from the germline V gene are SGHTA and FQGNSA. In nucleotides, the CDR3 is TGTGCCAGCAGCTTAGTAGCGGAGGGACAGGGGGCGGGAAACACTGAAGCTTTCTTT. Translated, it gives CASSLVAEGQGAGNTEAFF. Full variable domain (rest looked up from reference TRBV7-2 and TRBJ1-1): GAGVSQSPSNKVTEKGKDVELRCDPISGHTALYWYRQSLGQGLEFLIYFQGNSAPDKSGLPSDRFSAERTGGSVSTLTIQRTQQEDSAVYLCASSLVAEGQGAGNTEAFFGQGTRLTVV.

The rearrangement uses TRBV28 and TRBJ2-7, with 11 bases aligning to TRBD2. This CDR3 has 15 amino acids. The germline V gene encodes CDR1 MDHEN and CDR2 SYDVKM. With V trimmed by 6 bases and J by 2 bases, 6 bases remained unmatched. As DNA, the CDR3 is TGTGCCAGCAGGCCCGGGACTAGCGGAACCTACGAGCAGTACTTC. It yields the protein CASRPGTSGTYEQYF.

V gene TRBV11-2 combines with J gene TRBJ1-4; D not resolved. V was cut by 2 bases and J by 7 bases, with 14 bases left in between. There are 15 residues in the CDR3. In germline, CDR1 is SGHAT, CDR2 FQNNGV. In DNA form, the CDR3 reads TGTGCCAGCAGCTTACTCTCCTCAAGTCCTGAAAAACTGTTTTTT. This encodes CASSLLSSSPEKLFF.

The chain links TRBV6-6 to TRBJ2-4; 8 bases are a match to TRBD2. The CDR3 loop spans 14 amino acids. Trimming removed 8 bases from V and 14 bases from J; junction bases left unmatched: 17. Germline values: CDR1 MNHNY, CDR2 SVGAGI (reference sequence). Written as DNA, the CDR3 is TGTGCCAGCGGCCCCGGGCGGGAGGTCGATTCAGAGTACTTC. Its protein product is CASGPGREVDSEYF.

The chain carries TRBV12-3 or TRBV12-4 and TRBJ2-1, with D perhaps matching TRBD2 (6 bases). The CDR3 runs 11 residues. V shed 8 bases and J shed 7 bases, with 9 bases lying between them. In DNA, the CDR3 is TGTGCCAGCGCAGGGAGGAATGAGCAGTTCTTC. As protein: CASAGRNEQFF.

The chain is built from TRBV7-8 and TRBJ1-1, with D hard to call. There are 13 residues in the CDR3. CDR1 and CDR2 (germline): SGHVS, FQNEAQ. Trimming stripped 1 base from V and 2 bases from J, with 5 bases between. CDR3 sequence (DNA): TGTGCCAGCAGCTTAGGAATAAACACTGAAGCTTTCTTT. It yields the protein CASSLGINTEAFF.

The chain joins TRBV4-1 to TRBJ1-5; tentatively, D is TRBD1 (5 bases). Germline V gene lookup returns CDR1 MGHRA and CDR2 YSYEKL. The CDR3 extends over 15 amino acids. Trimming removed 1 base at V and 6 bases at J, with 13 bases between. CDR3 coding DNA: TGCGCCAGCAGCCAAGGACTGACCAGGGTTCAGCCCCAGCATTTT. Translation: CASSQGLTRVQPQHF.

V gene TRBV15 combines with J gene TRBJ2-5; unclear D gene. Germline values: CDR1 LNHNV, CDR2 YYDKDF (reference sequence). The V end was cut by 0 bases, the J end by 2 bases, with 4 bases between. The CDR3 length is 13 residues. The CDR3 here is CATSRDFQETQYF. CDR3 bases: TGTGCCACCAGCAGAGATTTTCAAGAGACCCAGTACTTC.

The CDR3 reads CASSSDREPYTQYF. In DNA, the CDR3 is TGTGCCAGCAGCTCGGACAGGGAACCCTATACGCAGTATTTT. The chain links TRBV7-9 to TRBJ2-3, with 8 bases identical to TRBD1. V dropped 4 bases and J dropped 7; count of bases not matched to a gene: 7. Germline CDR1 is SEHNR and CDR2 is FQNEAQ (reference sequence). The CDR3 is 14 amino acids.

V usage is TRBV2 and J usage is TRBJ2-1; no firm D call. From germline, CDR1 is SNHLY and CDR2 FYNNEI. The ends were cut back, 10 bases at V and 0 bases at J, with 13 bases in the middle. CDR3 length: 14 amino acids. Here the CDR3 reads CATAWRDSYNEQFF. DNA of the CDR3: TGTGCCACCGCTTGGCGCGACTCCTACAATGAGCAGTTCTTC. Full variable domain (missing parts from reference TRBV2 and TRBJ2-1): EPEVTQTPSHQVTQMGQEVILRCVPISNHLYFYWYRQILGQKVEFLVSFYNNEISEKSEIFDDQFSVERPDGSNFTLKIRSTKLEDSAMYFCATAWRDSYNEQFFGPGTRLTVL.

CDR3 sequence reads: CASTAPGNTEAFF. The CDR3 bases are TGTGCCAGCACCGCTCCAGGGAACACTGAAGCTTTCTTT. This sequence joins TRBV6-5 and TRBJ1-1; D unclear. The CDR3 runs 13 residues. Germline lookup yields CDR1 MNHEY and CDR2 SVGAGI. V lost 7 bases to trimming and J lost 1 base, with 10 bases between them.

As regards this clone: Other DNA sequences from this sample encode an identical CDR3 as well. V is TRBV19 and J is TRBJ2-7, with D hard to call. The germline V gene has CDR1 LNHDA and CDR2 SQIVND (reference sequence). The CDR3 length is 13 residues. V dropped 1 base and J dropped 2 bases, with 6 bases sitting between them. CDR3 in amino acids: CASSIGGAYEQYF. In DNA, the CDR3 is TGTGCCAGTAGTATAGGGGGTGCCTACGAGCAGTACTTC.

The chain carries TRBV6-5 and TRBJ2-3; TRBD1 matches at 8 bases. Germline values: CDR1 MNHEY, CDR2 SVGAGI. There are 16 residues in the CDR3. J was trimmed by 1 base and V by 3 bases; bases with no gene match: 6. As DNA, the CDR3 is TGTGCCAGCAGTTATGGATCAGGGGGCGGCACAGATACGCAGTATTTT. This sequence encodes CASSYGSGGGTDTQYF.